This T cell receptor beta chain was profiled in a study of T cells in Graves' hyperthyroidism and ophthalmopathy. Study at large: The authors collected peripheral blood at initial diagnosis, before any treatment.

What was amplified from RNA transcripts were TCR beta CDR3 regions. The TCR CDR3 first-round RT-PCR relied on the HTBI primer set. TCRdb re-analysed the multiplex PCR reads in MiXCR, keeping a single row per CDR3 protein. The repertoire holds approximately 430,000 distinct CDR3 sequences, with roughly 14% as singletons. The CDR3 spans 13 residues. The germline gives CDR1 DFQATT, CDR2 SNEGSKA (reference sequence). J was trimmed by 7 bases and V by 3 bases; bases with no gene match: 2. Lactation, pregnancy, other autoimmune disease or uncontrolled infection led to exclusion of patients. Clinical symptoms, serum thyroxine and TRAb, thyroid ultrasound and orbital computed tomography together formed the diagnostic basis. Many counts were recorded for this clonotype.

The sequence came from a young man with Graves' ophthalmopathy. The sample taken for sequencing was blood. The chain recombines TRBV20-1 with TRBJ2-1, with TRBD1 matching over 11 bases. CDR3 region: CSARGTGGNEQFF. The CDR3 coding sequence is TGCAGTGCTAGGGGGACAGGGGGAAATGAGCAGTTCTTC.